A selection of T cell receptor beta chains follows, all from one sample in a study of cytomegalovirus exposure and HLA in healthy donors. Libraries were prepared by immunoSEQ multiplex PCR; TCRdb keeps only in-frame clonotypes and omits some of them. The profile covers more than 95,000 clones, with less than 85% appearing a single time and approximately 5% taken by the ten largest. What was sequenced was PBMCs. The receptors were gathered from a woman aged 18-30 years in good health and CMV-seropositive. Each CDR3 is given with its conserved first and last residue.

v_call cdr3_aa
TRBV6-1 CASSEGAGLSYNEQFF
TRBV10-2 CASTDWGGSTDTQYF
TRBV5-6 CASSLGIPGNQPQHF
TRBV30 CAWSAGQGSGYTF
TRBV6-5 CASRPSGGPNYGYTF
TRBV6-1 CASSDPGASTDTQYF
TRBV30 CAWGEPGYEQYF
TRBV18 CASSPQVGSFSTDTQYF
TRBV15 CATSGGLAVNTGELFF
TRBV28 CASSPPTVVYEQYF
TRBV4-1 CASSQAGGNNEQFF
TRBV6-5 CASRSGNNQPQHF
TRBV30 CAWSRGEAFF
TRBV7-9 CASSLRGQGYSPLHF
TRBV9 CASSALPTGTSAGRGYNEQFF
TRBV30 CAWMLRNYGYTF
TRBV5-3 CARSLSRDRWAGELFF
TRBV5-1 CASSLAPGQGEKLFF
TRBV2 CASSEGAGPYNEQFF
TRBV2 CASSSPGDYEQYF
TRBV7-2 CASSLEQGKGYTF
TRBV29-1 CSVERGAANTIYF
TRBV5-1 CASSLAFAEGGNEQFF
TRBV28 CASSSWGQPQHF
TRBV5-1 CASSPSGAGYEQYF
TRBV27 CASSSLGQPQHF
TRBV10-2 CASSGGLDTQYF
TRBV7-9 CASSLTTSYEQYF
TRBV30 CAWSPQGYGYTF
TRBV5-1 CASFATPGSDTEAFF
TRBV29-1 CSVDKAGGPADTQYF
TRBV6-5 CASSPLTYEQYF
TRBV2 CASSEIVSNQPQHF
TRBV2 CASRQGTGYGYTF
TRBV2 CAEGDVAGELFF
TRBV28 CASSLDRDYEQYF
TRBV5-6 CASTVLRDRGFTEAFF
TRBV6-1 CASSVQENSNQPQHF
TRBV10-1 CASSAGTSGYNEQFF
TRBV6-1 CASSGTSGTDTQYF
TRBV30 CACYRALNTEAFF
TRBV6-5 CASSYSAGGTDTQYF
TRBV2 CASSALLALETQYF
TRBV7-9 CASSLTSGSMNEQFF
TRBV4-2 CASSQSPGEKLFF
TRBV7-3 CASSLMGGGAGELFF
TRBV19 CASTKTGTGRANVLTF
TRBV5-4 CASSEFGLGGETQYF
TRBV7-6 CASSSRDSYGYTF
TRBV5-6 CASSWGRGTGELFF
TRBV6-4 CASSPGYANYGYTF
TRBV15 CATSRVSGNSGNTIYF
TRBV27 CASSLLFPRDRGYEQYF
TRBV2 CASSDDRVMEKLFF
TRBV15 CATSRGQHNQPQHF
TRBV6-5 CASNPDGGQNKYF
TRBV5-1 CASSPYGTGGPNTGELFF
TRBV2 CASDTGFYYGYTF
TRBV7-3 CASSLDRANHEKLFF
TRBV9 CASSVGSDTEAFF